This T cell receptor (beta chain) was sequenced in a study of PD-1 blockade in classical Hodgkin lymphoma (dated by TCRdb to the early 2020s). About the full investigation: Nivolumab dosing was 3 mg/kg intravenously every 2 weeks, continuing until either disease progression or unacceptable toxicity. A peripheral blood immune signature of response to PD-1 blockade in classical Hodgkin lymphoma was defined using TCR beta sequencing and CyTOF. What the authors observed across the whole study: Patients starting nivolumab less than 1 year after ASCT had lower diversity and were excluded from later analyses to avoid confounding by immune reconstitution. Trial patients with a complete response had baseline diversity similar to that of newly diagnosed patients, while partial responders and progressors had significantly lower diversity. The study was restricted to a single clinical trial cohort, and the causes of repertoire differences, possibly disease activity or prior therapy, were left undefined. CD4+ but not CD8+ TCR diversity rose significantly by C4D1 (p=0.0027 vs p=0.16), most apparent in complete responders (p=0.02). Baseline TCR diversity was reported to be lower in newly diagnosed patients than in healthy donors, and even lower in relapsed/refractory patients.

The time point label for this specimen denotes: cycle 1 day 1 (C1D1), immediately before nivolumab initiation. All trial patients had relapsed after autologous stem cell transplantation, with cohorts A, B and C differing in prior brentuximab vedotin exposure. The trial cohort was composed of over 50 patients with relapsed/refractory classical Hodgkin lymphoma, for whom complete response, partial response or progressive disease was recorded as best overall response. Single-agent nivolumab was administered to trial patients in the multi-cohort phase II CheckMate 205 trial. Best overall response was determined by an independent review committee according to the 2007 International Working Group response criteria. Trial PBMCs were collected immediately before nivolumab initiation (C1D1) and during therapy at cycle 2 day 1 and cycle 4 day 1. After peripheral blood was drawn into 8 mL Vacutainer Cell Preparation Tubes, PBMCs were isolated by centrifugation and then cryopreserved.

The CDR3 runs 15 amino acids, cysteine and phenylalanine included. Kept here is only the CDR3 DNA, which spans 45 bases and is read in frame from base 1. CDR1 and CDR2 (SGHVS, FQNEAQ) derive from the germline V gene. V is trimmed back by 5 bases and J by 3 bases, and the junction contains 8 bases that no gene match accounts for. Genomic DNA was extracted with the Qiagen DNeasy kit from unsorted PBMCs and from negatively selected CD4+ and CD8+ fractions. TCR beta CDR3 regions were amplified by immunoSEQ multiplex PCR using primers annealing to V and J segments. A synthetic immune receptor repertoire was used to minimize amplification bias, and remaining bias was computationally removed after sequencing. Concerning the study's data processing: Custom Python scripts were used to quantify repertoire diversity as the Shannon entropy index. Unsorted, CD4+ and CD8+ repertoires were analyzed separately, except for combined analyses in which CD4+ and CD8+ sequences were merged in silico. Clonal expansion was defined as a frequency increase of at least 2-fold after treatment compared with C1D1, and clones undetected at baseline were assigned a pseudocount of 0.5. Clones with 0 or 1 copy at C1D1 were classified as singleton clones, and clones with 2 or more copies were classified as non-singleton clones. Clones expanded in unsorted samples were assigned a CD4+, CD8+ or unknown annotation through matching of protein sequences in sorted samples from the same patient. Wilcoxon tests were applied to paired samples to test diversity changes from C1D1 to C4D1. TCRdb provides this immuneACCESS table in a form limited to in-frame rearrangements. Some clones are lacking; in checked studies, under half of them reflect an unresolved V gene, and why the rest are absent is not known. Clone size and the V and J calls come from that table; the DNA yielded D and trimming. The sample includes 75,000 to 100,000 clones, with over 80% observed a single time. The ten biggest clones cover less than 15% of the sample.

Remarks on this clone: What this receptor recognizes is not known. No base qualities exist here, and no much larger clone lies one base off it.

This sample comprised peripheral blood mononuclear cells (PBMCs), obtained at baseline. The receptor chain draws on TRBV7-8 and TRBJ1-1, and 8 bases in between align with TRBD1. The clonotype originates from a human donor with classical Hodgkin lymphoma. The nucleotides are TGTGCCAGCAGCGATGACAGGGGCGGGGACACTGAAGCTTTCTTT. This yields the protein CASSDDRGGDTEAFF.